Sequencing of this TCR beta chain was carried out in a study of tumor-infiltrating lymphocytes in localized non-small cell lung cancer. Using immunoSEQ multiplex PCR, the repertoire was profiled, and TCRdb retains in-frame clones only, with some absent. The table lists some 15,000 clones, 75% to 85% of them singletons. The specimen was lung tumor tissue. This clonotype originated in a human donor with non-small cell lung cancer.

The CDR3 DNA is TGTGCCAGCAGCTTAGATGGATGGGGCAATGAGCAGTTCTTC. Its translation is CASSLDGWGNEQFF. The chain links TRBV7-2 to TRBJ2-1; no reliable D call. CDR1 and CDR2 from the germline V gene are SGHTA and FQGNSA. This CDR3 has 14 amino acids. V lost 1 base and J lost 6, with 10 bases in between. Full variable domain (remainder filled in from reference TRBV7-2 and TRBJ2-1): GAGVSQSPSNKVTEKGKDVELRCDPISGHTALYWYRQSLGQGLEFLIYFQGNSAPDKSGLPSDRFSAERTGGSVSTLTIQRTQQEDSAVYLCASSLDGWGNEQFFGPGTRLTVL.